These 10 T cell receptor beta chains share one sample of origin, sequenced in a study. Each CDR3 protein gets one entry after TCRdb re-called the RT-PCR reads with MiXCR. The repertoire has almost 700,000 distinct CDR3 sequences, 12% to 15% of them found once; the top ten carry roughly 3.9%. Sequencing was performed on memory CD4+ T cells from blood. The source of these receptors is a female donor in good health, serving as a healthy control.

This clonotype turned up a few times. The chain is built from TRBV9 and TRBJ2-3, with TRBD2 matching 9 bases. Germline assignment: CDR1 SGDLS and CDR2 YYNGEE. V was clipped by 3 bases and J by 8 bases; unmatched bases: 16. This CDR3 contains 17 residues. The chain's CDR3 is CASSASPPASGVFTQYF. DNA for the CDR3: TGTGCCAGCAGCGCCTCACCGCCGGCTAGCGGGGTTTTTACGCAGTATTTT.

On this clonotype itself: The junction does not match germline at one end; this may be a read error. The V gene is TRBV7-2, the J gene TRBJ1-6, with D possibly TRBD1 on 6 matching bases. From germline, CDR1 is SGHTA and CDR2 FQGNSA. The length of the CDR3 is 15 residues. CDR3 sequence reads: CSSSFTDRSYSPLHF. CDR3 coding DNA: TGTTCCAGCAGCTTTACCGACAGGTCATATTCACCCCTCCACTTT.

The chain employs TRBV4-2 and TRBJ2-5; 7 bases are shared with TRBD2. Per germline, CDR1 LGHNA and CDR2 YNFKEQ. Trimming removed 3 bases from V and 2 bases from J; junction bases left unmatched: 6. This CDR3 contains 15 residues. CDR3 loop: CASSHNPSGQETQYF. The CDR3 bases are TGTGCCAGCAGCCACAATCCTAGCGGACAAGAGACCCAGTACTTC.

This clonotype showed up just a few times. The chain has TRBV5-1 and TRBJ2-3, with 8 bases matching TRBD2. Germline trimming cut 5 bases from V and 0 bases from J; bases unmatched to any gene: 5. This CDR3 contains 15 residues. The germline V gene has CDR1 SGHRS and CDR2 YFSETQ. In nucleotides, the CDR3 is TGCGCCAGCAGATATAGCGGGGCGAGCACAGATACGCAGTATTTT. It is translated as CASRYSGASTDTQYF.

In its sample, this clonotype was seen a few times. The chain employs TRBV10-3 and TRBJ1-5, with D perhaps TRBD1 (5 bases). Trimming removed 8 bases from V and 8 bases from J, with 19 bases in between. The CDR3 is made up of 14 amino acids. Germline CDR1 reads ENHRY; CDR2 reads SYGVKD. CDR3 region: CAIDSGVGGEPQHF. The CDR3 nucleotides read TGTGCCATCGACTCCGGGGTCGGGGGTGAGCCCCAGCATTTT.

The chain has TRBV6-6 and TRBJ1-2; no definite D call. The germline gives CDR1 MNHNY, CDR2 SVGAGI (reference sequence). This CDR3 has 13 residues. V was pared by 7 bases and J by 8 bases, with 17 bases between. The CDR3 protein is CASTPDQGWGYTF. In nucleotides, the CDR3 is TGTGCCAGCACCCCGGACCAAGGATGGGGCTACACCTTC.

This clonotype was recorded many times. The gene calls are TRBV20-1 and TRBJ2-1; 9 nucleotides line up with TRBD2. V lost 5 bases to trimming and J lost 2 bases; unmatched junction nucleotides: 10. This CDR3 has 16 residues. Germline-derived CDR1 and CDR2 are DFQATT and SNEGSKA (reference sequence). In DNA form, the CDR3 reads TGCAGTGCTCCGTTCGGCGGGAGGGTCCCCTACAATGAGCAGTTCTTC. Protein product: CSAPFGGRVPYNEQFF.

In its sample, this clonotype was seen a few times. V gene TRBV24-1 combines with J gene TRBJ2-1, with 7 bases aligning to TRBD1. V trimming: 3 bases; J trimming: 1 base; junction bases outside the gene matches: 8. Germline CDR1 reads KGHDR; CDR2 reads SFDVKD. This CDR3 is built from 17 residues. DNA for the CDR3: TGTGCCACCAGTGATATACAGGGGAGTCGATCCTACAATGAGCAGTTCTTC. This encodes CATSDIQGSRSYNEQFF.

This clonotype was seen repeatedly, ten times or more. The CDR3 loop is CSATGTDNTGELFF. In DNA, the CDR3 is TGCAGTGCGACCGGGACAGATAACACCGGGGAGCTGTTTTTT. The V and J genes are TRBV20-1 and TRBJ2-2; 7 positions agree with TRBD1. The CDR3 is made up of 14 amino acids. Germline lookup yields CDR1 DFQATT and CDR2 SNEGSKA (reference sequence). The V segment lost 6 bases and the J segment 2 bases; nucleotides outside the gene matches: 6.

The V call is TRBV29-1, the J call TRBJ2-1; TRBD2 matches 11 bases. Germline CDR1 and CDR2: SQVTM and ANQGSEA. The CDR3 extends over 13 amino acids. With V trimmed by 7 bases and J by 8 bases, 7 bases remained unmatched. The CDR3 sequence is CSAKLAGVYEQFF. Here the CDR3 DNA reads TGCAGCGCAAAACTAGCGGGAGTATATGAGCAGTTCTTC.